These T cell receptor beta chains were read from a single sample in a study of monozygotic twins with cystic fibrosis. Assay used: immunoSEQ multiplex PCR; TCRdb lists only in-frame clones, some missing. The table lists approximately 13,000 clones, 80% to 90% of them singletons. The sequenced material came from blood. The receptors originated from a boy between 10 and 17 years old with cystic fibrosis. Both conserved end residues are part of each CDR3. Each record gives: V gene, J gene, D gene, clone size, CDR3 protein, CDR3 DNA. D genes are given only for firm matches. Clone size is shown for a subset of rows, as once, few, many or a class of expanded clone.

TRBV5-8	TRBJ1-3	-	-	CASSLALPGISGNTIYF	TGTGCCAGCAGCTTGGCCCTTCCCGGGATCTCTGGAAACACCATATATTTT
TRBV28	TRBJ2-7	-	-	CASRPTGLGSEQYF	TGTGCCAGCAGGCCGACAGGCTTGGGTTCCGAGCAGTACTTC
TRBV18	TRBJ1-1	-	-	CASSPPGTGGAFF	TGTGCCAGCTCACCGCCCGGGACCGGGGGCGCTTTCTTT
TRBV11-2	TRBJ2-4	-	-	CASSPDGRNIQYF	TGTGCCAGCAGCCCCGACGGACGAAACATTCAGTACTTC
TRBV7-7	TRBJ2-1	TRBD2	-	CASSSSSGGDYNEQFF	TGTGCTAGCAGCTCTTCTAGCGGGGGGGACTACAATGAGCAGTTCTTC
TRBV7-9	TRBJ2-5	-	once	CASSSGSLSTVETQYF	TGTGCCAGCAGCTCCGGGAGTCTGTCTACGGTGGAGACCCAGTACTTC
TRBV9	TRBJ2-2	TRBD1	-	CASSFRDSNTGELFF	TGTGCCAGCAGCTTCCGGGACAGCAACACCGGGGAGCTGTTTTTT
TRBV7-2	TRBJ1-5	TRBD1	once	CASSLEGQAYPQHF	TGTGCCAGCAGCTTAGAAGGACAGGCATACCCCCAGCATTTT
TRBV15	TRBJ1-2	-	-	CATRVAASDGYTF	TGTGCCACCAGAGTAGCAGCGAGTGATGGCTACACCTTC
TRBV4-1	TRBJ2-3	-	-	CASSLLDADTQYF	TGCGCCAGCAGCCTTCTAGACGCAGATACGCAGTATTTT
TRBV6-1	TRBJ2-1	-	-	CASSDRFYVNEQFF	TGTGCCAGCAGTGACAGGTTTTACGTAAATGAGCAGTTCTTC
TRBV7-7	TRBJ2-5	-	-	CASSLGTSQETQYF	TGTGCCAGCAGCTTAGGGACCTCACAAGAGACCCAGTACTTC
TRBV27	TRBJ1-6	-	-	CASSFRNSPLHF	TGTGCCAGCAGTTTCCGGAATTCACCCCTCCACTTT
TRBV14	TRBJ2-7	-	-	CASSQDWGTSHEQYF	TGTGCCAGCAGCCAAGATTGGGGGACTTCCCACGAGCAGTACTTC
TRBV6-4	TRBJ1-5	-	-	CASSDCPRVLSRSENQPQHF	TGTGCCAGCAGTGACTGCCCCCGGGTACTTAGCCGGTCGGAAAATCAGCCCCAGCATTTT
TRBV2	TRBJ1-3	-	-	CASSEYRAVSSGNTIYF	TGTGCCAGCAGTGAATACAGGGCTGTCAGCTCTGGAAACACCATATATTTT
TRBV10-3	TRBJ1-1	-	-	CAISESVKGVTEAFF	TGTGCCATCAGTGAGTCGGTGAAGGGGGTGACTGAAGCTTTCTTT
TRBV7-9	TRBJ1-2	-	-	CASSRVESGNYGYTF	TGTGCCAGCAGCCGTGTGGAGTCCGGTAACTATGGCTACACCTTC
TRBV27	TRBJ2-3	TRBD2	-	CASSPRALADSTDTQYF	TGTGCCAGCAGTCCCCGCGCGCTAGCGGATAGCACAGATACGCAGTATTTT
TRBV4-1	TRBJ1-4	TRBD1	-	CASSQDRSQGGDPTNEKLFF	TGCGCCAGCAGCCAAGATCGGTCCCAGGGGGGAGATCCAACTAATGAAAAACTGTTTTTT
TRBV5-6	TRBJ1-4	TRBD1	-	CASSPTRTGVYEKLFF	TGTGCCAGCAGCCCCACTAGGACAGGGGTGTATGAAAAACTGTTTTTT
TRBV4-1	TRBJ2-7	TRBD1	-	CASSHGPGQGLLIEQYF	TGCGCCAGCAGCCACGGTCCGGGACAGGGTTTATTAATCGAGCAGTACTTC
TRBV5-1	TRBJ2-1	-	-	CASSIGQNNEQFF	TGCGCCAGCAGCATTGGACAGAACAATGAGCAGTTCTTC
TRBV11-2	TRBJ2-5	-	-	CASSLRQKETQYF	TGTGCCAGCAGCTTAAGACAGAAAGAGACCCAGTACTTC
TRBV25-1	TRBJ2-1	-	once	CASSGSKAKAYNEQFF	TGTGCCAGCAGTGGCTCTAAGGCTAAGGCCTACAATGAGCAGTTCTTC
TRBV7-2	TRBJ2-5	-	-	CASRPWNSQETQYF	TGTGCCAGCAGACCTTGGAACAGTCAAGAGACCCAGTACTTC
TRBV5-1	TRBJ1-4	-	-	CASSLLSRDEKLFF	TGCGCCAGCAGCTTGCTATCAAGGGATGAAAAACTGTTTTTT
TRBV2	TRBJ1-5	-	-	CASSVGVALYSNQPQHF	TGTGCCAGCAGTGTAGGGGTAGCCCTGTATAGCAATCAGCCCCAGCATTTT
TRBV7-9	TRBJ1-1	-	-	CASSLMDTEAFF	TGTGCCAGCAGCTTAATGGACACTGAAGCTTTCTTT
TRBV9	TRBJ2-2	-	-	CASSVWGTGELFF	TGTGCCAGCAGCGTCTGGGGGACCGGGGAGCTGTTTTTT
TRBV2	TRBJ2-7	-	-	CASSERSGTGTYEQYF	TGTGCCAGCAGTGAGCGGTCCGGGACGGGGACCTACGAGCAGTACTTC
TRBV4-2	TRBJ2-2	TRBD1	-	CASSQAPGGLTGELFF	TGTGCCAGCAGCCAAGCCCCAGGGGGTCTCACCGGGGAGCTGTTTTTT
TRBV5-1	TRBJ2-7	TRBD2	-	CASSPRGGGLDEQYF	TGCGCCAGCAGCCCGCGGGGGGGCGGCTTAGACGAGCAGTACTTC
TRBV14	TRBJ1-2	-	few	CASSQTGYGYTF	TGTGCCAGCAGCCAAACCGGTTATGGCTACACCTTC
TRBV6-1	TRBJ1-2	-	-	CASSERGYYGYTF	TGTGCCAGCAGTGAAAGGGGATACTATGGCTACACCTTC
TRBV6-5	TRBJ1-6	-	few	CASSPGTANSPLHF	TGTGCCAGCAGTCCCGGGACGGCCAATTCACCCCTCCACTTT